A single sample gave rise to the 7 T cell receptor beta chains below, sequenced in a study of blood T cell repertoires in COVID-19. Clones were read by immunoSEQ multiplex PCR, and TCRdb kept only the in-frame ones, dropping some. The sample includes some 41,000 clones, roughly 90% of them seen just once. The sample comprised peripheral blood. All receptors derive from a human donor in a cohort sampled during active COVID-19.

CDR3 DNA: TGTGCCAGCAGTTTAGCCGGGAACACCATATATTTT. This gives the protein CASSLAGNTIYF. The chain recombines TRBV28 with TRBJ1-3; D gene unclear. The CDR3 covers 12 residues. Germline CDR1 reads MDHEN; CDR2 reads SYDVKM. V dropped 2 bases and J dropped 7 bases, with 6 bases sitting between them. Full variable domain (rest looked up from reference TRBV28 and TRBJ1-3): DVKVTQSSRYLVKRTGEKVFLECVQDMDHENMFWYRQDPGLGLRLIYFSYDVKMKEKGDIPEGYSVSREKKERFSLILESASTNQTSMYLCASSLAGNTIYFGEGSWLTVV.

V usage is TRBV2 and J usage is TRBJ1-5; TRBD1 agrees at 8 bases. The CDR3 consists of 16 residues. V lost 4 bases and J lost 2; bases outside the gene matches: 7. Germline CDR1 reads SNHLY; CDR2 reads FYNNEI. CDR3 sequence (DNA): TGTGCCAGCAGTGTACAGGGGGACGTCCGCAATCAGCCCCAGCATTTT. This gives the protein CASSVQGDVRNQPQHF. Together with reference TRBV2 and TRBJ1-5, the CDR3 gives the full variable domain: EPEVTQTPSHQVTQMGQEVILRCVPISNHLYFYWYRQILGQKVEFLVSFYNNEISEKSEIFDDQFSVERPDGSNFTLKIRSTKLEDSAMYFCASSVQGDVRNQPQHFGDGTRLSIL.

The rearrangement joins TRBV9 to TRBJ1-2, with a possible D match to TRBD1 (6 bases). Trimming stripped 3 bases from V and 3 bases from J, with 12 bases between. This CDR3 region has 14 residues. Germline V CDR1 and CDR2: SGDLS, YYNGEE. The CDR3 DNA reads as TGTGCCAGCAGCGCAGGACAGCCTTACTATGGCTACACCTTC. Protein product: CASSAGQPYYGYTF.

This clone occurred a few times. The rearrangement links TRBV20-1 to TRBJ1-1; D is unresolved. CDR3 length equals 11 residues. The V gene lost 6 bases and the J gene lost 4 bases, with 9 bases spanning the gap. Germline V gene sequence: CDR1 DFQATT, CDR2 SNEGSKA (reference sequence). CDR3 loop: CSAGTGTEAFF. In DNA form, the CDR3 reads TGCAGTGCGGGTACGGGCACTGAAGCTTTCTTT.

The rearrangement uses TRBV11-2 and TRBJ2-1; D perhaps matches TRBD1 (5 bases). Trimming cost V 5 bases and J 14 bases, with 13 bases left between them. CDR3 length: 11 amino acids. Germline-derived CDR1 and CDR2 are SGHAT and FQNNGV. The CDR3 sequence: CASSATVVEFF. As DNA, the CDR3 is TGTGCCAGCAGCGCGACAGTAGTGGAGTTCTTC.

The chain links TRBV19 to TRBJ1-5; D may be TRBD1 (5 bases). Germline V lookup: CDR1 LNHDA, CDR2 SQIVND (reference sequence). This CDR3 contains 15 residues. Trimming stripped 3 bases from V and 7 bases from J, with 16 bases between. CDR3: CASSIIGAGRQPQHF. The CDR3 region has the DNA TGTGCCAGTAGTATCATTGGGGCAGGAAGGCAGCCCCAGCATTTT.

V is TRBV15 and J is TRBJ2-6; 9 bases are shared with TRBD1. This CDR3 is built from 21 residues. Germline trimming cut 0 bases from V and 3 bases from J; bases unmatched to any gene: 15. Germline assignment: CDR1 LNHNV and CDR2 YYDKDF (reference sequence). The CDR3 loop is CATSRDLGDRDRDFGANVLTF. The CDR3 bases are TGTGCCACCAGCAGAGATCTTGGGGACCGGGACAGGGACTTTGGGGCCAACGTCCTGACTTTC.